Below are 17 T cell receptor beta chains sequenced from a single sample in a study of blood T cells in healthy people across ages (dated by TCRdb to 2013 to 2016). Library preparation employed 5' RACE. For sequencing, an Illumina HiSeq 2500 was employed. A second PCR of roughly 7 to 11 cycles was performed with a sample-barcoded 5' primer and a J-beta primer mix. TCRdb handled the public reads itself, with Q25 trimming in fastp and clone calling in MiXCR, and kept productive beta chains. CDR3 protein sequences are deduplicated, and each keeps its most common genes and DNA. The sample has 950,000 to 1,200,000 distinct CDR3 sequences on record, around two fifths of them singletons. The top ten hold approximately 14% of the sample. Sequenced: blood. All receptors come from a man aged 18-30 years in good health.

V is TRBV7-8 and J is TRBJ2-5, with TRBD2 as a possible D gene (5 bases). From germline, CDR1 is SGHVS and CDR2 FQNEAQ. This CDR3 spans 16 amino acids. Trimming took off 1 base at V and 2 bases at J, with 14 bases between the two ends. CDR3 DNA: TGTGCCAGCAGCTTAGTTGGAGGTCTAGGGCAAGAGACCCAGTACTTC. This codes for CASSLVGGLGQETQYF.

For the CDR3, the DNA is TGTGCCAGCAGCTCCTGGGACAGGTACGAGCAGTACTTC. The encoded protein is CASSSWDRYEQYF. V is TRBV5-6 and J is TRBJ2-7; 8 bases map to TRBD1. Germline CDR1 and CDR2: SGHDT and YYEEEE. V shed 3 bases, J shed 4 bases, and the junction held 3 bases outside the gene matches. The CDR3 spans 13 residues.

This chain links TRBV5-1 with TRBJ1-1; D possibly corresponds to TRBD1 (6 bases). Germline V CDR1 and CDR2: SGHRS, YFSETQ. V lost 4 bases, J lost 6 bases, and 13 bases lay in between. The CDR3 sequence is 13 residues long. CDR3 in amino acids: CASSGAGVAEAFF. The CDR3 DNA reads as TGCGCCAGCAGCGGGGCAGGGGTAGCTGAAGCTTTCTTT.

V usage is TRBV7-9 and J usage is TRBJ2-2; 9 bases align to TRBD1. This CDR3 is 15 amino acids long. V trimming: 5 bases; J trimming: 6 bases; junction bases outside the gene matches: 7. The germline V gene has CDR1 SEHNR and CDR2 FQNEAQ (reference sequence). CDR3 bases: TGTGCCAGCAGCCAAAGGACAGGGGTAGCCGGGGAGCTGTTTTTT. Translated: CASSQRTGVAGELFF.

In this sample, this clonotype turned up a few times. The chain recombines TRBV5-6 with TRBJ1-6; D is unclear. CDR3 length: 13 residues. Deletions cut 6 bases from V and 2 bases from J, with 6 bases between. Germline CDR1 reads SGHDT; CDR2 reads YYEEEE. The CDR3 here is CASTFAYNSPLHF. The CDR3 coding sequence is TGTGCCAGCACTTTCGCCTATAATTCACCCCTCCACTTT.

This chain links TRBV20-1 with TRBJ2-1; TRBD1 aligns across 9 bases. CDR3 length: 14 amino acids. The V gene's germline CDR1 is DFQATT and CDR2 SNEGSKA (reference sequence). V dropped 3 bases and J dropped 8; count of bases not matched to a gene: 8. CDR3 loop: CSASVGTGFDEQFF. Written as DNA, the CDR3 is TGCAGTGCTAGTGTTGGGACAGGGTTTGATGAGCAGTTCTTC.

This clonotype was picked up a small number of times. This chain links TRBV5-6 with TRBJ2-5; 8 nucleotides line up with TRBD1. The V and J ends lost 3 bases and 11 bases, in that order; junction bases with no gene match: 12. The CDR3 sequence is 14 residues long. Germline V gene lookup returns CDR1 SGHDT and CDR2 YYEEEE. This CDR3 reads CASSYGQGIDEQYF. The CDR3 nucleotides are TGTGCCAGCAGCTATGGACAGGGAATCGATGAGCAGTACTTC. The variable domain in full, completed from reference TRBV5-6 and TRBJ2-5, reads DAGVTQSPTHLIKTRGQQVTLRCSPKSGHDTVSWYQQALGQGPQFIFQYYEEEERQRGNFPDRFSGHQFPNYSSELNVNALLLGDSALYLCASSYGQGIDEQYFGPGTRLLVL.

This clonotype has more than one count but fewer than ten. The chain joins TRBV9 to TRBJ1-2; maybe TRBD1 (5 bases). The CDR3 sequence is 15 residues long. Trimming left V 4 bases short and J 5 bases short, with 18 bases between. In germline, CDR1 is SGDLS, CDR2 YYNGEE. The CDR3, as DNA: TGTGCCAGCAGCACATCGGGGACCCCTATATATGGCTACACCTTC. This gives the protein CASSTSGTPIYGYTF.

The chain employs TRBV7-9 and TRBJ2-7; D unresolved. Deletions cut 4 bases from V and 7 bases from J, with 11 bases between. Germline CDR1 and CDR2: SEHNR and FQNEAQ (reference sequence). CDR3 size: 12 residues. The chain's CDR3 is CASSYTYNEQYF. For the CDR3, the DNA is TGTGCCAGCAGCTATACTTACAATGAGCAGTACTTC.

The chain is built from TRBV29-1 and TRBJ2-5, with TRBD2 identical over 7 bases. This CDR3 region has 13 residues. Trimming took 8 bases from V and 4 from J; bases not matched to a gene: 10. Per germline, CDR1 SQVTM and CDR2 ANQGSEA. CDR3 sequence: CSTRTGGGETQYF. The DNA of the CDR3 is TGCAGCACACGGACTGGCGGGGGAGAGACCCAGTACTTC.

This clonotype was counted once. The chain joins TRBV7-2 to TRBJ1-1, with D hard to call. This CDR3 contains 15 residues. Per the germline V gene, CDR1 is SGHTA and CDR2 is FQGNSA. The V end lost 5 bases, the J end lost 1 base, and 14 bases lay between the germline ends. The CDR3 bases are TGTGCCAGCAGCCTGTTTTACAGTTCGAACACTGAAGCTTTCTTT. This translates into CASSLFYSSNTEAFF. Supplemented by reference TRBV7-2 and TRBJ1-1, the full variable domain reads GAGVSQSPSNKVTEKGKDVELRCDPISGHTALYWYRQSLGQGLEFLIYFQGNSAPDKSGLPSDRFSAERTGGSVSTLTIQRTQQEDSAVYLCASSLFYSSNTEAFFGQGTRLTVV.

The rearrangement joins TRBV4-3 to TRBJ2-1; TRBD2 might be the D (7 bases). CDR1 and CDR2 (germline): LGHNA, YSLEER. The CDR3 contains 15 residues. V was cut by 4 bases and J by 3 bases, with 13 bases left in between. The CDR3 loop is CASSPSGTYYNEQFF. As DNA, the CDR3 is TGCGCCAGCAGCCCGAGCGGGACATACTACAATGAGCAGTTCTTC.

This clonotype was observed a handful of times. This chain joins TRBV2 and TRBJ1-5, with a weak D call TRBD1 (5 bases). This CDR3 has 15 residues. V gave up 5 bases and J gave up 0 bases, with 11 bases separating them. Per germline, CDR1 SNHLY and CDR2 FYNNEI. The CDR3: CASSPGTYSNQPQHF. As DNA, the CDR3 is TGTGCCAGCAGTCCGGGGACTTATAGCAATCAGCCCCAGCATTTT.

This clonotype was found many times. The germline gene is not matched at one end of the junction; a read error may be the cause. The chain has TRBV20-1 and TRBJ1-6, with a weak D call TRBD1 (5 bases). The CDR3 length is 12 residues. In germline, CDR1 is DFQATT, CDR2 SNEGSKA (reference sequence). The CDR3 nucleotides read TGCAGTGCTAGACAGGACAATTCACCCCCCCACTTT. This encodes CSARQDNSPPHF.

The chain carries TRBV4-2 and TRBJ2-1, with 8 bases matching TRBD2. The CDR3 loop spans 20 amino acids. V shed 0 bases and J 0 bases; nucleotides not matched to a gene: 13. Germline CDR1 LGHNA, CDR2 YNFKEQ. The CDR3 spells CASSQEAGTRFDSSYNEQFF. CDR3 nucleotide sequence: TGTGCCAGCAGCCAAGAGGCCGGGACTAGGTTCGACAGCTCCTACAATGAGCAGTTCTTC.

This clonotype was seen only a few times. The CDR3 reads CASSLKGTSGGSYNEQYF. CDR3 coding DNA: TGTGCCAGCAGCTTAAAAGGGACTAGCGGGGGGTCCTACAATGAGCAGTACTTC. The J gene is TRBJ2-1, the V gene TRBV7-2; 15 bases line up with TRBD2. The J call could be wrong; TRBJ2-7 is a better fit for the DNA end. Germline CDR1 and CDR2: SGHTA and FQGNSA. The CDR3 has 18 residues.

CDR3 DNA sequence: TGTGCCAGCAGCTCAGACTTACAGGGGACCAAATACAATGAGCAGTTCTTC. Residues: CASSSDLQGTKYNEQFF. The chain joins TRBV6-2 or TRBV6-3 to TRBJ2-1, with 7 bases fitting TRBD1. This CDR3 is 17 amino acids long. The V and J ends lost 6 bases and 4 bases, in that order; junction bases with no gene match: 15. Germline loops: CDR1 MNHEY, CDR2 SVGEGT.